These 27 T cell receptor beta chains share one sample of origin, sequenced in a study of blood T cell repertoires in COVID-19. Clones were read by immunoSEQ multiplex PCR, and TCRdb kept only the in-frame ones, dropping some. The repertoire holds hundreds of thousands of clones, with roughly 86% as singletons. Specimen: PBMCs or T cells enriched from blood (not recorded which). These receptors were collected from a woman aged 45 to 65 who had been exposed to COVID-19.

This clone was detected only once. The gene calls are TRBV5-5 and TRBJ2-1; no reliable D call. Germline loops: CDR1 SGHKS, CDR2 YYEKEE (reference sequence). Trimming stripped 2 bases from V and 0 bases from J, with 9 bases between. This CDR3 is built from 15 residues. CDR3 in DNA: TGTGCCAGCAGCTTAGAGGAGAGCTCCTACAATGAGCAGTTCTTC. It is translated as CASSLEESSYNEQFF.

The rearrangement joins TRBV1 to TRBJ2-1; whether TRBD2, the table's D call, matches the DNA was not checked. TRBV1 is assigned pseudogene status. The CDR3 spans 15 residues. CDR3 sequence (DNA): TGCACCAGCAGCCCGGGGGGACCGGGATACAATGAGCAGTTCTTC. Translation gives CTSSPGGPGYNEQFF.

This clone was picked up a small number of times. The chain uses TRBV6-1 and TRBJ1-1; D is perhaps TRBD1 (6 bases). The ends were cut back, 3 bases at V and 2 bases at J, with 13 bases in the middle. The CDR3 totals 15 residues. Germline V gene sequence: CDR1 MNHNS, CDR2 SASEGT. For the CDR3, the DNA is TGTGCCAGCAGTGACCCACAGGGTACCAACACTGAAGCTTTCTTT. Translated, it gives CASSDPQGTNTEAFF.

The chain couples TRBV27 to TRBJ2-1, with D tentatively TRBD2 (6 bases). V lost 6 bases and J 15 bases, leaving 18 bases between the germline ends. CDR1 MNHEY and CDR2 SMNVEV come from the germline V gene (reference sequence). The CDR3 is made up of 12 amino acids. CDR3 sequence (DNA): TGTGCCAGCAGAAACCTCGGGGGTCCGAGGTTCTTC. Encoded protein: CASRNLGGPRFF.

The chain combines TRBV19 with TRBJ2-2; 8 bases align to TRBD1. This CDR3 spans 15 amino acids. Per germline, CDR1 LNHDA and CDR2 SQIVND (reference sequence). J was trimmed by 4 bases and V by 5 bases; bases with no gene match: 6. CDR3 DNA: TGTGCCAGTAGTCTAAGAACAGGGGGCACCGGGGAGCTGTTTTTT. Its translation is CASSLRTGGTGELFF.

This rearrangement joins TRBV6-5 to TRBJ2-7, with a weak D call TRBD2 (5 bases). CDR3 size: 13 residues. The germline V gene encodes CDR1 MNHEY and CDR2 SVGAGI. V lost 3 bases and J 3 bases, leaving 9 bases between the germline ends. CDR3 coding DNA: TGTGCCAGCAGTTATGAGCGGAGCTACGAGCAGTACTTC. Translation: CASSYERSYEQYF.

The chain links TRBV6-4 to TRBJ1-1, with a tentative D call TRBD1 (6 bases). This CDR3 contains 14 residues. Germline assignment: CDR1 MRHNA and CDR2 SNTAGT. Between the trimmed V and J ends, which lost 6 bases and 1 base, there was a span of 12 bases. The CDR3 loop is CASRNTGTNTEAFF. CDR3 bases: TGTGCCAGCAGGAATACAGGGACGAACACTGAAGCTTTCTTT.

The chain carries TRBV3-1 (or the pseudogene TRBV3-2) and TRBJ1-5; weak D call: TRBD1 (6 bases). Between the trimmed V and J ends, which lost 0 bases and 7 bases, there was a span of 13 bases. The V gene's germline CDR1 is LGHDT and CDR2 YNNKEL (reference sequence). This CDR3 contains 15 residues. The CDR3 nucleotides are TGTGCCAGCAGCCAAGACGATCTGCAGGGGCAGCCCCAGCATTTT. It specifies CASSQDDLQGQPQHF.

J is TRBJ2-1 and V is TRBV10-2; TRBD2 matches 8 bases. V lost 7 bases and J lost 3; bases outside the gene matches: 11. There are 16 residues in the CDR3. Germline V gene sequence: CDR1 WSHSY, CDR2 SAAADI. In DNA form, the CDR3 reads TGCGCCAGCACCCGGACTAGCCAAGAATTCTACAATGAGCAGTTCTTC. Translation: CASTRTSQEFYNEQFF.

The chain recombines TRBV28 with TRBJ2-3; 12 bases fit TRBD2. Losses at the gene ends were 6 bases for V and 10 bases for J; bases not matched to a gene: 14. Germline V gene lookup returns CDR1 MDHEN and CDR2 SYDVKM. The CDR3 totals 16 residues. Written as DNA, the CDR3 is TGTGCCAGCAGCGTGACTAGCGGGGGAAACGGGGTAGCGCAGTATTTT. Its protein is CASSVTSGGNGVAQYF.

This chain connects TRBV13 to TRBJ1-2, with unresolved D. From germline, CDR1 is PRHDT and CDR2 FYEKMQ (reference sequence). V was shortened by 5 bases and J by 1 base, with 8 bases between the two germline ends. The CDR3 length is 13 residues. The CDR3 is CASSRFGNYGYTF. CDR3 sequence (DNA): TGTGCCAGCAGCCGATTCGGTAACTATGGCTACACCTTC.

The chain employs TRBV7-9 and TRBJ1-1, with no clear D. CDR3 length equals 14 residues. The germline V and J ends were trimmed by 5 bases and 8 bases, with 18 bases remaining between them. The germline V gene encodes CDR1 SEHNR and CDR2 FQNEAQ (reference sequence). CDR3 sequence: CASSVPSLYGEAFF. CDR3 sequence (DNA): TGTGCCAGCAGCGTACCAAGCCTTTACGGGGAAGCTTTCTTT.

This sequence joins TRBV5-1 and TRBJ2-2; the D gene is possibly TRBD2 (6 bases). The V gene lost 1 base and the J gene lost 4 bases, with 8 bases spanning the gap. Germline loops: CDR1 SGHRS, CDR2 YFSETQ. This CDR3 spans 14 amino acids. The CDR3 DNA follows: TGCGCCAGCAGCTTGAGCGGGCCCACCGGGGAGCTGTTTTTT. As protein: CASSLSGPTGELFF.

This rearrangement joins TRBV7-2 to TRBJ1-2, with 10 nucleotides matching TRBD1. Germline V gene lookup returns CDR1 SGHTA and CDR2 FQGNSA. This CDR3 spans 16 amino acids. J was trimmed by 5 bases and V by 5 bases; bases with no gene match: 11. The CDR3, as DNA: TGTGCCAGCAGCCACGCCGGGACAGGGGCGCTTTATGGCTACACCTTC. Translated, it gives CASSHAGTGALYGYTF.

The rearrangement uses TRBV19 and TRBJ1-1; 8 bases are a match to TRBD1. This CDR3 has 14 residues. Germline CDR1 reads LNHDA; CDR2 reads SQIVND (reference sequence). V gave up 3 bases and J gave up 5 bases; unmatched junction bases: 5. CDR3 region: CASSIQGAPTEAFF. The DNA of the CDR3 is TGTGCCAGTAGTATTCAGGGGGCGCCTACTGAAGCTTTCTTT.

The chain combines TRBV5-1 with TRBJ2-1, with 12 bases aligning to TRBD1. The germline gives CDR1 SGHRS, CDR2 YFSETQ. The CDR3 is 21 amino acids. J lost 0 bases, V lost 2 bases, and 15 bases had no gene match. CDR3 DNA sequence: TGCGCCAGCAGCTTTCCCCGGGACAGGGGGCGAATAGGGGGCTCCTACAATGAGCAGTTCTTC. Protein sequence: CASSFPRDRGRIGGSYNEQFF.

The rearrangement links TRBV6-5 to TRBJ2-5, with a weak D call TRBD2 (5 bases). In germline, CDR1 is MNHEY, CDR2 SVGAGI. The CDR3 spans 13 residues. Trimming removed 6 bases from V and 4 bases from J, with 12 bases in between. The CDR3 here is CASRREGLETQYF. The CDR3 coding sequence is TGTGCCAGCAGAAGAGAGGGTTTAGAGACCCAGTACTTC.

This clone occurred once. The chain recombines TRBV29-1 with TRBJ1-2; the match to TRBD1 covers 8 bases. CDR3 length equals 13 residues. The germline CDR1 and CDR2 sequences are SQVTM and ANQGSEA. Trimming removed 6 bases from V and 5 bases from J; junction bases left unmatched: 8. CDR3 residues: CSVPSDRGYGYTF. The CDR3 DNA sequence: TGCAGCGTCCCATCCGACAGGGGATATGGCTACACCTTC.

This sequence joins TRBV6-6 and TRBJ1-1; TRBD1 matches 11 bases. The CDR3 runs to 17 residues. Germline CDR1 and CDR2: MNHNY and SVGAGI (reference sequence). J was trimmed by 1 base and V by 5 bases; bases with no gene match: 9. The CDR3 coding sequence is TGTGCCAGCAGTCCCCGGGGACAGGGGGTCAGGAACACTGAAGCTTTCTTT. Protein sequence: CASSPRGQGVRNTEAFF.

V usage is TRBV18 and J usage is TRBJ1-1, with TRBD1 identical over 10 bases. Germline CDR1 and CDR2: KGHSH and LQKENI. This CDR3 is 16 amino acids long. The J segment lost 4 bases and the V segment lost 3 bases, leaving 8 bases of the junction unmatched. The CDR3 region is CASSPDRGIWGTEAFF. CDR3 bases: TGTGCCAGCTCACCGGACAGGGGGATATGGGGCACTGAAGCTTTCTTT.

The gene calls are TRBV28 and TRBJ2-3, with a weak D call TRBD2 (6 bases). The V end lost 4 bases, the J end lost 4 bases, and 12 bases lay between the germline ends. From germline, CDR1 is MDHEN and CDR2 SYDVKM. The CDR3 extends over 14 amino acids. CDR3 in DNA: TGTGCCAGCAGTTCCGGGACTCATTCAGATACGCAGTATTTT. Translation gives CASSSGTHSDTQYF.

This rearrangement joins TRBV27 to TRBJ2-7, with 8 bases matching TRBD1. Germline trimming cut 5 bases from V and 1 base from J; bases unmatched to any gene: 13. CDR3 length: 17 residues. Germline CDR1 MNHEY, CDR2 SMNVEV (reference sequence). The CDR3 DNA sequence: TGTGCCAGCAGTCGCACAGGGGGGCAGGGAGGATCCTACGAGCAGTACTTC. Translating it yields CASSRTGGQGGSYEQYF.

V usage is TRBV7-9 and J usage is TRBJ1-4; D possibly corresponds to TRBD1 (5 bases). Trimming removed 2 bases at V and 2 bases at J, with 9 bases between. The CDR3 sequence is 15 residues long. CDR1 is SEHNR and CDR2 is FQNEAQ in the germline V gene (reference sequence). The CDR3 nucleotides are TGTGCCAGCAGCTTACGTAGGGGTACTAATGAAAAACTGTTTTTT. Translating it yields CASSLRRGTNEKLFF.

The chain carries TRBV28 and TRBJ1-5; TRBD1 might be the D (6 bases). V was trimmed by 5 bases and J by 7 bases, leaving 15 bases between them. This CDR3 has 14 amino acids. Per germline, CDR1 MDHEN and CDR2 SYDVKM. CDR3 sequence reads: CASSANRVGQPQHF. In DNA, the CDR3 is TGTGCCAGCAGTGCAAACAGGGTAGGACAGCCCCAGCATTTT.

This chain connects TRBV3-1 (or the pseudogene TRBV3-2) to TRBJ1-2; tentative D call: TRBD1 (5 bases). The V gene lost 3 bases and the J gene lost 3 bases, with 11 bases spanning the gap. This CDR3 is built from 14 residues. CDR1 is LGHDT and CDR2 is YNNKEL in the germline V gene (reference sequence). CDR3 nucleotide sequence: TGTGCCAGCAGCCACGAGACAGCTTACTATGGCTACACCTTC. This sequence encodes CASSHETAYYGYTF.

This chain connects TRBV6-5 to TRBJ1-6; D remains unclear. V lost 7 bases to trimming and J lost 5 bases, with 9 bases between them. The CDR3 is 13 amino acids. From germline, CDR1 is MNHEY and CDR2 SVGAGI. CDR3 nucleotides: TGTGCCAGCAAGGTCGGGGATAATTCACCCCTCCACTTT. This encodes CASKVGDNSPLHF.

V usage is TRBV28 and J usage is TRBJ2-5; D is uncertain. CDR1 and CDR2 (germline): MDHEN, SYDVKM. With 7 bases removed from V and 0 bases from J, the gap between germline ends came to 15 bases. This CDR3 is built from 15 residues. CDR3 sequence reads: CASTPIRSNQETQYF. CDR3 DNA: TGTGCCAGCACTCCAATTCGGTCGAACCAAGAGACCCAGTACTTC. Looking up the rest from reference TRBV28 and TRBJ2-5 gives the full variable domain: DVKVTQSSRYLVKRTGEKVFLECVQDMDHENMFWYRQDPGLGLRLIYFSYDVKMKEKGDIPEGYSVSREKKERFSLILESASTNQTSMYLCASTPIRSNQETQYFGPGTRLLVL.